The clone carrying this TCR beta chain was seen a handful of times. CDR3 size: 15 residues. The germline V gene encodes CDR1 MNHNY and CDR2 SVGAGI (reference sequence). Germline trimming cut 2 bases from V and 6 bases from J; bases unmatched to any gene: 2. Profiling relied on immunoSEQ multiplex PCR, and the TCRdb table lists in-frame clones only, not all of them. The sample holds over 200,000 clones, 83% seen once. This sample was taken from a study of blood T cell repertoires in COVID-19. As for the study in general: Collection of acute and convalescent COVID-19 samples took place in the United States, Italy and Spain. T cells, B-cell-depleted T cells, or PBMCs supplied cDNA or gDNA.

The TCR sequence derives from a young woman with COVID-19, enrolled during active disease. The sequenced sample consisted of peripheral blood. The gene calls are TRBV6-6 and TRBJ2-2; TRBD2 matches 11 bases. CDR3 DNA: TGTGCCAGCAGTTACGTAGCGGGAGGGTCCGGGGAGCTGTTTTTT. Protein sequence: CASSYVAGGSGELFF.